These T cell receptor beta chains were read from a single sample in a study of blood T cell repertoires in COVID-19. Repertoires were generated with immunoSEQ multiplex PCR, while TCRdb's copy carries only in-frame clones and drops some. Of 25,000 to 35,000 clones listed, 85% were seen once; the top ten hold around 8.6%. Sequencing was done on a sample of peripheral blood. The receptors stem from a man of 80 years or more with active COVID-19. The CDR3 runs from the conserved cysteine through the conserved F or W. A D gene is named only where the DNA matches it firmly. Only some rows state a clone size, as once, few, many or a class for expanded clones.

CDR3nt,CDR3aa,abundance,j_gene,d_gene,v_gene
TGTGCCAGCAGCCACTGGACAGACTCTGGAAACACCATATATTTT,CASSHWTDSGNTIYF,-,TRBJ1-3,-,TRBV3-1/TRBV3-2
TGCAGTGCAAGGGACAGCTACGAGCAGTACTTC,CSARDSYEQYF,-,TRBJ2-7,TRBD1,TRBV20-1
TGTGCCAGCAGCTTAGGACTGGGACAGGGACCGAATGAAAAACTGTTTTTT,CASSLGLGQGPNEKLFF,-,TRBJ1-4,TRBD1,TRBV5-5
TGTGCCAGCAGTTATGGGGGGACAGCTAATGAAAAACTGTTTTTT,CASSYGGTANEKLFF,-,TRBJ1-4,TRBD1,TRBV6-5
TGCGCCAGCAGCGAGGACGGGACTAGCCTCGAGACCCAGTACTTC,CASSEDGTSLETQYF,-,TRBJ2-5,TRBD2,TRBV5-1
TGTGCCAGCTCATCGGGACAGTTATATGGCTACACCTTC,CASSSGQLYGYTF,-,TRBJ1-2,TRBD1,TRBV6-5
TGTGCCAGCAGTGGCCGGGACAGATACACCGGGGAGCTGTTTTTT,CASSGRDRYTGELFF,-,TRBJ2-2,TRBD1,TRBV2
TGTGCCAGTACCACCCGACTAGCGGGAGCCCAGAACACCGGGGAGCTGTTTTTT,CASTTRLAGAQNTGELFF,-,TRBJ2-2,TRBD2,TRBV19
TGTGCCACCAGCAGAGGAACCGGAAGGTTCCTAGGTGGCTACACCTTC,CATSRGTGRFLGGYTF,-,TRBJ1-2,-,TRBV15
TGTGCCAGCAGCCTTCGGACTAGCGGTTCCGATACGCAGTATTTT,CASSLRTSGSDTQYF,-,TRBJ2-3,TRBD2,TRBV3-1/TRBV3-2
TGTGCCAGCAGCTTACAGGGGAACACTGAAGCTTTCTTT,CASSLQGNTEAFF,-,TRBJ1-1,-,TRBV7-9
TGTGCCAGCAGCTTAGTTATCGGGGCTGGAAACACCATATATTTT,CASSLVIGAGNTIYF,few,TRBJ1-3,-,TRBV7-2
TGTGCCAGCAGTTCCAGGGGGAGAGCTAACTATGGCTACACCTTC,CASSSRGRANYGYTF,-,TRBJ1-2,TRBD1,TRBV6-5
TGTGCCAGCCAAAAGACACGAGGGACACCCCTCCACTTT,CASQKTRGTPLHF,few,TRBJ1-6,-,TRBV27
TGTGCCAGCAGCTTAGACGTGGACAACGAAAAACTGTTTTTT,CASSLDVDNEKLFF,-,TRBJ1-4,-,TRBV7-9
TGCGCCAGCAGTGGGAATTACAGGGCCCGAAACACCATATATTTT,CASSGNYRARNTIYF,-,TRBJ1-3,-,TRBV10-2